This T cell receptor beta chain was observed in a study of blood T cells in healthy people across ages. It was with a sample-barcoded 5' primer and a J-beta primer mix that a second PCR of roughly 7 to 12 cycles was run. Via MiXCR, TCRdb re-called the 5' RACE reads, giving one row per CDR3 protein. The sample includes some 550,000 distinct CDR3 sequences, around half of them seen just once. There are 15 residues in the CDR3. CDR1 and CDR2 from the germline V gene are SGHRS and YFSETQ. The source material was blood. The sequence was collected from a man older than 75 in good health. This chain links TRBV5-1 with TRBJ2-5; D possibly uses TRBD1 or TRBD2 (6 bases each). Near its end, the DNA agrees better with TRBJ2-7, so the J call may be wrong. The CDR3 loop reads CASRGGLALAHEQYF. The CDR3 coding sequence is TGCGCCAGCAGAGGGGGACTGGCTTTAGCCCACGAGCAGTACTTC.